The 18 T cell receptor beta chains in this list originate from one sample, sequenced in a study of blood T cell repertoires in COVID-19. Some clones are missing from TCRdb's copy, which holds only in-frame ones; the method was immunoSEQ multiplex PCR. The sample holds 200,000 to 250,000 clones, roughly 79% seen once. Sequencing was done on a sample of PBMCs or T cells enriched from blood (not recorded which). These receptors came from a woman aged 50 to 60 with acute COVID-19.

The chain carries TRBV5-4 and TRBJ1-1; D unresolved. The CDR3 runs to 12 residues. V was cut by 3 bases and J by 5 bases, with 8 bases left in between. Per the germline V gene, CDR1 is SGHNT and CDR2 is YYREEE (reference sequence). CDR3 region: CASSSWSTEAFF. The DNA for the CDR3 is TGTGCCAGCAGCTCATGGAGTACTGAAGCTTTCTTT. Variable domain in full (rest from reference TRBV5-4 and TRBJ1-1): ETGVTQSPTHLIKTRGQQVTLRCSSQSGHNTVSWYQQALGQGPQFIFQYYREEENGRGNFPPRFSGLQFPNYSSELNVNALELDDSALYLCASSSWSTEAFFGQGTRLTVV.

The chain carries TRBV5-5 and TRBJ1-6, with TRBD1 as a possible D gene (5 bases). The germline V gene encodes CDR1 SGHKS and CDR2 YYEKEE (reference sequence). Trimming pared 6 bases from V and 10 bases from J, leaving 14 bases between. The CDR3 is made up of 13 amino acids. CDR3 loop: CASTLDSRSPLHF. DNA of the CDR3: TGTGCCAGCACCCTAGACAGCCGCTCACCCCTCCACTTT. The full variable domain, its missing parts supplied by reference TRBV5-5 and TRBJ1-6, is DAGVTQSPTHLIKTRGQQVTLRCSPISGHKSVSWYQQVLGQGPQFIFQYYEKEERGRGNFPDRFSARQFPNYSSELNVNALLLGDSALYLCASTLDSRSPLHFGNGTRLTVT.

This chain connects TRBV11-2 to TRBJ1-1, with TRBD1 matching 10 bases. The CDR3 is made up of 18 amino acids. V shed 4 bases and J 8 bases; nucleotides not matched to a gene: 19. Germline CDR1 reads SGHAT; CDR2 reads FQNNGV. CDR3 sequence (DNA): TGTGCCAGCAGCTCGACAGGGGGCGTAAGAAGTGCCCCCAGAGAAGCTTTCTTT. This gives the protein CASSSTGGVRSAPREAFF.

CDR3 coding DNA: TGTGCCTGGAGTGCAGGGGAGAGAAGCCGGCAGTATTTT. This encodes CAWSAGERSRQYF. The chain uses TRBV30 and TRBJ2-3; a weak D match, TRBD1 (6 bases). The CDR3 has 13 residues. The V end was cut by 1 base, the J end by 11 bases, with 16 bases between. Germline assignment: CDR1 GTSNPN and CDR2 SVGIG (reference sequence). Full variable domain (remainder filled in from reference TRBV30 and TRBJ2-3): SQTIHQWPATLVQPVGSPLSLECTVEGTSNPNLYWYRQAAGRGLQLLFYSVGIGQISSEVPQNLSASRPQDRQFILSSKKLLLSDSGFYLCAWSAGERSRQYFGPGTRLTVL.

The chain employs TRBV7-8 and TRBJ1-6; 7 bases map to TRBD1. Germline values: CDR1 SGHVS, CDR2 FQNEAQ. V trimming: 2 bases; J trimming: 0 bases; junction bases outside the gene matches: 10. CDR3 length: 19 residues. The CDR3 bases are TGTGCCAGCAGCTTAAGGCCCACAGGGGCTAGCTCCTATAATTCACCCCTCCACTTT. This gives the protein CASSLRPTGASSYNSPLHF.

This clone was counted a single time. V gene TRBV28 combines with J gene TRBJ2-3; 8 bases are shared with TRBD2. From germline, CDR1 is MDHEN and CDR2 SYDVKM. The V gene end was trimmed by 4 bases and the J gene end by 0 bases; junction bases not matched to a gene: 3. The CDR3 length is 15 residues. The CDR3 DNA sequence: TGTGCCAGCAGTTCGGGACTAGGAAGCACAGATACGCAGTATTTT. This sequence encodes CASSSGLGSTDTQYF.

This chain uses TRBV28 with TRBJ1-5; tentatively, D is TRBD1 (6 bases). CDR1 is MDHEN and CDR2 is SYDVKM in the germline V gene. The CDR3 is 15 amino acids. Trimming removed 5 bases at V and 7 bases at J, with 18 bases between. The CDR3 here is CASSEPHLRGQPQHF. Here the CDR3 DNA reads TGTGCCAGCAGTGAACCCCACCTAAGGGGGCAGCCCCAGCATTTT.

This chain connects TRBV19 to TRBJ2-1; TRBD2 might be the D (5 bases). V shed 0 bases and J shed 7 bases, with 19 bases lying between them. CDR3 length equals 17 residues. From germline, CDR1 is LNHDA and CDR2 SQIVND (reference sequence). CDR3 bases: TGTGCCAGTAGTATAGACTCAGCGGTTATCCTGGTTAATGAGCAGTTCTTC. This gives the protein CASSIDSAVILVNEQFF.

DNA of the CDR3: TGTGCCATCAGCCAGGGGACTAGCGGGAGGGAAGGTCTCGAGCAGTACTTC. This gives the protein CAISQGTSGREGLEQYF. The rearrangement uses TRBV10-3 and TRBJ2-7, with 16 bases fitting TRBD2. The V segment lost 6 bases and the J segment 6 bases; nucleotides outside the gene matches: 11. Germline V CDR1 and CDR2: ENHRY, SYGVKD. The CDR3 consists of 17 residues.

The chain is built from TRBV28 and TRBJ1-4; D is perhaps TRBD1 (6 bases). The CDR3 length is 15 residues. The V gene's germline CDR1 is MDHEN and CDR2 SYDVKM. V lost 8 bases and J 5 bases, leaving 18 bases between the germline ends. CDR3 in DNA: TGTGCCAGCGGACAGTCCGGGACAAACAATGAAAAACTGTTTTTT. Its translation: CASGQSGTNNEKLFF.

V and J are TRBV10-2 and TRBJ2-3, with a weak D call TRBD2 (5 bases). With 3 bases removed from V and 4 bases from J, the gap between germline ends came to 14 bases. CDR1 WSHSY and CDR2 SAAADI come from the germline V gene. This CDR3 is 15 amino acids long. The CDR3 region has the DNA TGCGCCAGCAGTGATCCCCAACCCGGGGCAGATACGCAGTATTTT. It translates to CASSDPQPGADTQYF.

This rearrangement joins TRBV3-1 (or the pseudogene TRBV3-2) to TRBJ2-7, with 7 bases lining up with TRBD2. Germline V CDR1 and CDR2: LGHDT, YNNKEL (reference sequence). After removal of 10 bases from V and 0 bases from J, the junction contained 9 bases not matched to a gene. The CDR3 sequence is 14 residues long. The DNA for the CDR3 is TGTGCCACCGGGTTGGCGGGAGACTCCTACGAGCAGTACTTC. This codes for CATGLAGDSYEQYF.

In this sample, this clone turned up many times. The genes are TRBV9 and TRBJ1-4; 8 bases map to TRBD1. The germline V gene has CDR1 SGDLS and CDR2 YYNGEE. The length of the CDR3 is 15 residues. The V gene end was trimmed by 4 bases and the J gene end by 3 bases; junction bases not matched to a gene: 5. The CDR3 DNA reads TGTGCCAGCAGCACCGGGGACAGGTCTAATGAAAAACTGTTTTTT. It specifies CASSTGDRSNEKLFF. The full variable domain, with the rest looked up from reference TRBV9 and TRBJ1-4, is DSGVTQTPKHLITATGQRVTLRCSPRSGDLSVYWYQQSLDQGLQFLIQYYNGEERAKGNILERFSAQQFPDLHSELNLSSLELGDSALYFCASSTGDRSNEKLFFGSGTQLSVL.

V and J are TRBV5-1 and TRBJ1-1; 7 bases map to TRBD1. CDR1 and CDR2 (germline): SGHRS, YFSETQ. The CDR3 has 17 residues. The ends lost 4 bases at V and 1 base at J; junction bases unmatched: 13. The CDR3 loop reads CASSQFITGTANTEAFF. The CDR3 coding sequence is TGCGCCAGCAGCCAATTCATAACCGGGACAGCGAACACTGAAGCTTTCTTT.

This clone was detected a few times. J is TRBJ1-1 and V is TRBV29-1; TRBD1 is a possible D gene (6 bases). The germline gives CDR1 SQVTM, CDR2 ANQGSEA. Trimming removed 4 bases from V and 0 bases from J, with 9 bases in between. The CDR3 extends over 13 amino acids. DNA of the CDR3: TGCAGCGTTGTGGACAGAATGAACACTGAAGCTTTCTTT. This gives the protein CSVVDRMNTEAFF.

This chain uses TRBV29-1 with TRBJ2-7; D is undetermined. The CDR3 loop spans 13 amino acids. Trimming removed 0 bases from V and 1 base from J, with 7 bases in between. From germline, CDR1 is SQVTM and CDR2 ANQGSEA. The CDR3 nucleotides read TGCAGCGTTGAAGATTCGCAGTCCTACGAGCAGTACTTC. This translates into CSVEDSQSYEQYF.

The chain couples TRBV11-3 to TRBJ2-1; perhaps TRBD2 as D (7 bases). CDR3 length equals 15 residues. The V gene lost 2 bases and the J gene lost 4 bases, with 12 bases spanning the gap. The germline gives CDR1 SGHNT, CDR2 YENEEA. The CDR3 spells CASSLSGGGYNEQFF. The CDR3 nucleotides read TGTGCCAGCAGCTTATCGGGGGGCGGGTACAATGAGCAGTTCTTC.

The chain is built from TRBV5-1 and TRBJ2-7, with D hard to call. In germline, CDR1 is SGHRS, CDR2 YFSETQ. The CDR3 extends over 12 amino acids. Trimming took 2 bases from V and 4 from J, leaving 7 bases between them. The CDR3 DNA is TGCGCCAGCAGCTTTAGCCCTTACGAGCAGTACTTC. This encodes CASSFSPYEQYF.